The clone carrying this T cell receptor beta chain was seen just once. Its antigen is currently unknown. This sample was included in a study of OX40 agonist ivuxolimab in advanced cancers. Study context: Clinicians treated patients with ivuxolimab, an agonistic anti-OX40 (CD134) antibody.

The protocol was immunoSEQ multiplex PCR, while the TCRdb copy is restricted to in-frame clones and leaves out a portion. The table shows fewer than 85,000 clones, with 82% occurring only once. Study findings and constraints: Circulating CD4+ and CD8+ T cells showed clonal expansion by week 6 at 0.1 to 3.0 mg/kg.

People who had autoimmune disease history or systemic immunosuppression were excluded. This CDR3 spans 14 amino acids. The ends were cut back, 1 base at V and 3 bases at J, with 10 bases in the middle. Germline V lookup: CDR1 SGHDT, CDR2 YYEEEE. The chain recombines TRBV5-6 with TRBJ2-5; a weak D match, TRBD1 (6 bases). This receptor was obtained from an adult with an advanced solid tumor such as melanoma, head and neck, liver or kidney cancer. The material sequenced was CD4+ or CD8+ T cells sorted from blood, taken in a trial of the OX40 agonist ivuxolimab. The CDR3 here is CASSLFQGKETQYF. CDR3 bases: TGTGCCAGCAGCTTGTTTCAGGGGAAAGAGACCCAGTACTTC.